This T cell receptor (beta chain) was documented in a study of cytomegalovirus exposure and HLA in healthy donors. Use of 60 Vbeta and 13 Jbeta primers characterized the PCR. This table comes from immunoSEQ multiplex PCR, and its TCRdb copy is limited to in-frame clones, with some not included. The repertoire holds 150,000 to 200,000 clones, with under 90% as singletons. The ends lost 4 bases at V and 5 bases at J; junction bases unmatched: 2. The CDR3 contains 13 residues. Germline assignment: CDR1 GTSNPN and CDR2 SVGIG (reference sequence). The rearrangement joins TRBV30 to TRBJ2-2; 9 nucleotides match TRBD1. Sequencing was carried out using PBMCs. This sequence originates from a man between 18 and 35 years old in good health and CMV-seronegative. The CDR3 coding sequence is TGTGCCTGGAACAGGGGGCCGACCGGGGAGCTGTTTTTT. It specifies CAWNRGPTGELFF.